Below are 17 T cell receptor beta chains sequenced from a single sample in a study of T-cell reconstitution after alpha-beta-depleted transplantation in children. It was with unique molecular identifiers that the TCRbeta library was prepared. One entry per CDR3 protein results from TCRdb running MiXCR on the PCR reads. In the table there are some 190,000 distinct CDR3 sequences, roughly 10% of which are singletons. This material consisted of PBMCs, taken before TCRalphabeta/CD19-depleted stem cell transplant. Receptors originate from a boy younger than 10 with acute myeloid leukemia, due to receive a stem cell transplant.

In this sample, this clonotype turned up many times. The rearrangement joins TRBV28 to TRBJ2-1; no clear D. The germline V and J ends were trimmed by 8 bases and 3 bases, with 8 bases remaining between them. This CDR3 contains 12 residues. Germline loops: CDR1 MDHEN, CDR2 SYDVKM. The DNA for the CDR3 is TGTGCCAGCGGGCTAGTCTACAATGAGCAGTTCTTC. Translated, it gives CASGLVYNEQFF.

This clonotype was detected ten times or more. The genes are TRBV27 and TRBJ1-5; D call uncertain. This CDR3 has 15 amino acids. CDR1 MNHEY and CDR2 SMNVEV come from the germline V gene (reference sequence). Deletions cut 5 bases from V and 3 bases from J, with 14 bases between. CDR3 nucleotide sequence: TGTGCCAGCAGTCCCATTGGCGGTTTCAATCAGCCCCAGCATTTT. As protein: CASSPIGGFNQPQHF.

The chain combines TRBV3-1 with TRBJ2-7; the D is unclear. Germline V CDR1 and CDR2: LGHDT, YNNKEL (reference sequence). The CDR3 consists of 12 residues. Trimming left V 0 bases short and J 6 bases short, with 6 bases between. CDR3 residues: CASSQDKGEQYF. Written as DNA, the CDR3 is TGTGCCAGCAGCCAAGATAAGGGCGAGCAGTACTTC.

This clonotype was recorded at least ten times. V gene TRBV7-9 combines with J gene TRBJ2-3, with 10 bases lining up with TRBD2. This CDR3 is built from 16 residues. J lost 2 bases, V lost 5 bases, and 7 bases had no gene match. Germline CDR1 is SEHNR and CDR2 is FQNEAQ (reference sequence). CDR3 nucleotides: TGTGCCAGCAGCCCCAGGACTAGCGGACTCACAGATACGCAGTATTTT. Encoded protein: CASSPRTSGLTDTQYF.

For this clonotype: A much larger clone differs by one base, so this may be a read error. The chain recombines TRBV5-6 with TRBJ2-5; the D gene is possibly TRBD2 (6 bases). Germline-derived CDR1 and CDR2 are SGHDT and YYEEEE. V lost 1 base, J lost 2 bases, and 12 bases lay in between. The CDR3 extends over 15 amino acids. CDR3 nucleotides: TGTGCCAGCAGCTTGCGCGCGGGATTTCAAGAGACCCAGTACTTC. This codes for CASSLRAGFQETQYF. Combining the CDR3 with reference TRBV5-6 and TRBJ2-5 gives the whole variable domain DAGVTQSPTHLIKTRGQQVTLRCSPKSGHDTVSWYQQALGQGPQFIFQYYEEEERQRGNFPDRFSGHQFPNYSSELNVNALLLGDSALYLCASSLRAGFQETQYFGPGTRLLVL.

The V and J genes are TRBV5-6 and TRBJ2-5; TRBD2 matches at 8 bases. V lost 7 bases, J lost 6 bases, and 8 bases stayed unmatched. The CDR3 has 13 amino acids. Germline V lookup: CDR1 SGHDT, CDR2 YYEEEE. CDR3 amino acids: CASGPGRGKTQYF. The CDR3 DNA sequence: TGTGCCAGCGGCCCCGGGAGGGGGAAGACCCAGTACTTC. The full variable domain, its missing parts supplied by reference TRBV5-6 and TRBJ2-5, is DAGVTQSPTHLIKTRGQQVTLRCSPKSGHDTVSWYQQALGQGPQFIFQYYEEEERQRGNFPDRFSGHQFPNYSSELNVNALLLGDSALYLCASGPGRGKTQYFGPGTRLLVL.

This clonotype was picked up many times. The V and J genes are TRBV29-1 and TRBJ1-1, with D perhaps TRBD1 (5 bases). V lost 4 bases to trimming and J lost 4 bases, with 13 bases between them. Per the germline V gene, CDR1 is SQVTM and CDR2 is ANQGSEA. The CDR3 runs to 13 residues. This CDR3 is CSVVYHGGTEAFF. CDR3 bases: TGCAGCGTTGTATATCACGGGGGCACTGAAGCTTTCTTT.

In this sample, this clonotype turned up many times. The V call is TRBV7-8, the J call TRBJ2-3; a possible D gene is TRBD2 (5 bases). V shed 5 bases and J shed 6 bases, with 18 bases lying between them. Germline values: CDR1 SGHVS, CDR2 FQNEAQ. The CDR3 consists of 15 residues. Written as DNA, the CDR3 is TGTGCCAGCAGCCCAGACCGCACTAGAGGTGATACGCAGTATTTT. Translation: CASSPDRTRGDTQYF.

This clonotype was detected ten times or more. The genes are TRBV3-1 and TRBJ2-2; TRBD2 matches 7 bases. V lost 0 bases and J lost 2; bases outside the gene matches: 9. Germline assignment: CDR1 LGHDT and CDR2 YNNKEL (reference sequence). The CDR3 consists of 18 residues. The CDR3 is CASSQDLASGLNTGELFF. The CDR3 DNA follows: TGTGCCAGCAGCCAAGATCTCGCTAGCGGATTAAACACCGGGGAGCTGTTTTTT.

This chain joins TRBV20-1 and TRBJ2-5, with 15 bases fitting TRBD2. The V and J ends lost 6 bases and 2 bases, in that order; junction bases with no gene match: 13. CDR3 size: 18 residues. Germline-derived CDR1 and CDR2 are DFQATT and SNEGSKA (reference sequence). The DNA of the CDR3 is TGCAGTGCCAGCCCCGGGACTAGCGGGAGGCTTGGGCAAGAGACCCAGTACTTC. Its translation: CSASPGTSGRLGQETQYF.

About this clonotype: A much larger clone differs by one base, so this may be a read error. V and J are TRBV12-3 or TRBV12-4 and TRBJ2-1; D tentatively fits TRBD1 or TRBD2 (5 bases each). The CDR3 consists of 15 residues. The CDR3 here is CASSTGASLYNERFF. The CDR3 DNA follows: TGTGCCAGCAGCACCGGGGCCTCGCTCTACAATGAGCGGTTCTTC.

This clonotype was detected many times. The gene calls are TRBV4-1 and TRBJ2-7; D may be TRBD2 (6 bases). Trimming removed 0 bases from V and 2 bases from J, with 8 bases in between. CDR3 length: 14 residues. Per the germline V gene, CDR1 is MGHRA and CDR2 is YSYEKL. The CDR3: CASSQDRGAYEQYV. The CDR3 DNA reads TGCGCCAGCAGCCAAGATCGCGGGGCCTACGAGCAGTACGTC.

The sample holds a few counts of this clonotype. The CDR3 protein is CSARMGRGSYRQPQHF. The CDR3 DNA follows: TGCAGTGCTAGAATGGGGCGCGGGTCCTATCGTCAGCCCCAGCATTTT. The chain joins TRBV20-1 to TRBJ1-5; possible D gene TRBD1, 5 bases. The CDR3 totals 16 residues. Trimming stripped 2 bases from V and 6 bases from J, with 20 bases between. Germline loops: CDR1 DFQATT, CDR2 SNEGSKA (reference sequence).

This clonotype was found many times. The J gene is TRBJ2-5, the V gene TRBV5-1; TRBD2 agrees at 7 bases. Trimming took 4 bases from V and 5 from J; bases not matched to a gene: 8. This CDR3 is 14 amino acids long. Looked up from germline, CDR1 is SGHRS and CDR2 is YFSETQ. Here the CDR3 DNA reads TGCGCCAGCAGCGACCACGGGGGGAGTGAGACCCAGTACTTC. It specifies CASSDHGGSETQYF.

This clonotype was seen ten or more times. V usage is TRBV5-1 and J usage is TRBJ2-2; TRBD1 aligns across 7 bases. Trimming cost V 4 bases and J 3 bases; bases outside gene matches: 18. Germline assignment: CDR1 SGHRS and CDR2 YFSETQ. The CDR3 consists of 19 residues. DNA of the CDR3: TGCGCCAGCAGCCCTCTCGGGGACAGCCATTCTCGCGACACCGGGGAGCTGTTTTTT. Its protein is CASSPLGDSHSRDTGELFF.

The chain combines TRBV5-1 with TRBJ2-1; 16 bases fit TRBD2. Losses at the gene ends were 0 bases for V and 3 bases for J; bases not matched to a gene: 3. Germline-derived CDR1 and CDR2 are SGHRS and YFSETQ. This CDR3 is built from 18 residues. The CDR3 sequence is CASSLEGLAGGGYNEQFF. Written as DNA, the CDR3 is TGCGCCAGCAGCTTGGAGGGACTAGCGGGAGGGGGCTACAATGAGCAGTTCTTC.

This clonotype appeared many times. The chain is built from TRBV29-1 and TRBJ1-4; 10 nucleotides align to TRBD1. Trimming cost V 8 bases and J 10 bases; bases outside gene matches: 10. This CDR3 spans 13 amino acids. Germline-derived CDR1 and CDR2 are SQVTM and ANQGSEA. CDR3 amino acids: CSSWDRGRGKLFF. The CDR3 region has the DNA TGCAGCTCCTGGGACAGGGGTAGAGGAAAACTGTTTTTT.